The present T cell receptor (beta chain) was sequenced within a study of T cell repertoires in cytomegalovirus infection. At the level of the study: Alongside well-studied HLA-B-restricted CMV epitopes, recently identified HLA-C-restricted CMV epitopes were also used. Indications of both CMV infection and matching HLA type were provided by public TCR beta signatures.

TCRdb fed the reads into MiXCR, producing one record per CDR3 protein. The sample yields hundreds of thousands of distinct CDR3 sequences, around a third seen once. Notes on this clonotype: Its antigen is still unknown.

This CDR3 spans 12 amino acids. Germline CDR1 is MNHEY and CDR2 is SVGEGT. V shed 5 bases and J shed 8 bases, with 13 bases lying between them. The J gene is TRBJ2-7, the V gene TRBV6-2 or TRBV6-3; TRBD1 is a possible D gene (5 bases). Sequenced here: cultured PBMCs, sampled from culture after CMV antigen stimulation. The TCR was taken from a human donor in good health (CMV status not recorded). Some clones in this sample may be carry-over from other donors' samples. The CDR3 reads CASSPQGSKQYF. Here the CDR3 DNA reads TGTGCCAGCAGTCCGCAGGGTTCTAAGCAGTACTTC.